The entry that follows covers one T cell receptor beta chain sequence. The antigen is not known. With 4 bases removed from V and 0 bases from J, the gap between germline ends came to 12 bases. This CDR3 comprises 15 residues. The germline V gene encodes CDR1 ENHRY and CDR2 SYGVKD. The whole isolated RNA underwent reverse transcription, so sequencing captured expressed TCRB transcripts. Sequencing was performed with immunoSEQ multiplex PCR; in TCRdb, only in-frame clones are kept and a portion is missing. The data hold hundreds of thousands of clones, with 11% to 15% observed a single time. The record originates from a study of beta chain features in type 1 diabetes. Study-wide results and caveats: Type 1 diabetes patients had VDJ junctions that carried fewer insertions and more deletions. Reads derived from cDNA could over-represent cells showing high TCR expression. It was among patients, rather than healthy donors, that naive, central memory and Treg TCRB repertoires appeared more similar. The study found moderately but significantly shorter TCRB CDR3s in all four CD4+ subsets of Type 1 diabetes patients.

Markers CD45RO/CCR7/CD25/CD127/CD95/CD27 served to sort CD4+ naive, central memory, regulatory and stem cell-like memory cells. The V and J genes are TRBV10-3 and TRBJ1-1; weak D call: TRBD1 (5 bases). Sequencing was carried out using naive CD4+ T cells from blood. The TCR originated in a man aged 18 to 30 with type 1 diabetes. The CDR3, as DNA: TGTGCCATCAGTGTCGGGGGGAGAATGAACACTGAAGCTTTCTTT. Translating gives CAISVGGRMNTEAFF.